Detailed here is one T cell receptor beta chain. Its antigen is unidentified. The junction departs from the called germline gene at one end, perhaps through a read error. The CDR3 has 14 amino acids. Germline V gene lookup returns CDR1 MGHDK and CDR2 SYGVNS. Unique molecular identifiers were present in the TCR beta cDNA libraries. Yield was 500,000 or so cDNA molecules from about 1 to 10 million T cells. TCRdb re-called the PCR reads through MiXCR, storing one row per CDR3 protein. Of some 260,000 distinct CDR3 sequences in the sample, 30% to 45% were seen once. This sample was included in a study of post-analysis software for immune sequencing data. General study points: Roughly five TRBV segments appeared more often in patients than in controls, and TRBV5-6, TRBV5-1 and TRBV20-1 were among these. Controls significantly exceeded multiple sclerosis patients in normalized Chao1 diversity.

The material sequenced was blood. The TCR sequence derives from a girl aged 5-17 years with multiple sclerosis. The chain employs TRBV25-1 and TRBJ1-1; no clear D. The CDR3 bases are TGTGCCAGCAGGGAATCGGACGGGTACACTGAAGCTTTCTTT. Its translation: CASRESDGYTEAFF. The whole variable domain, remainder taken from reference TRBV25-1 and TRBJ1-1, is EADIYQTPRYLVIGTGKKITLECSQTMGHDKMYWYQQDPGMELHLIHYSYGVNSTEKGDLSSESTVSRIRTEHFPLTLESARPSHTSQYLCASRESDGYTEAFFGQGTRLTVV.